This is a list of T cell receptor beta chains from one sample in a study of technical replicates of blood from four donors. The table came from immunoSEQ multiplex PCR; TCRdb's copy has only in-frame clones and leaves some out. The sample lists around 73,000 clones; roughly 90% were seen once. Sequencing used PBMCs. The receptor set was obtained from a human donor in good health. Some clones in this sample may be carry-over from other donors' samples. CDR3s include the opening cysteine and the closing phenylalanine or tryptophan. The D gene is left open where the match is weak. Size is stated for part of the rows, as once, few or many counts, or as a class when the clone is expanded.

>TRBV4-3|TRBD1|TRBJ1-2|.
TGCGCCAGCAGCCGCGACAGGGGATCTAACTATGGCTACACCTTC
CASSRDRGSNYGYTF
>TRBV6-1|TRBD1|TRBJ2-7|.
TGTGCCAGCAGTCCCCGACAGGGGGCATTGGAGGAGCAGTACTTC
CASSPRQGALEEQYF
>TRBV18|TRBD2|TRBJ2-3|.
TGTGCCAGCTCACCCGCCCCCTCCGGGACTAGCGGGAGTCTTAGCACAGATACGCAGTATTTT
CASSPAPSGTSGSLSTDTQYF
>TRBV7-8|TRBD2|TRBJ2-7|few
TGTGCCAGCAGCTTATCAGCGGGGGAACAGTACGAGCAGTACTTC
CASSLSAGEQYEQYF
>TRBV9|.|TRBJ2-4|few
TGTGCCAGCAGCGTAGGGGACTCATTAGCCAAAAACATTCAGTACTTC
CASSVGDSLAKNIQYF
>TRBV18|.|TRBJ1-2|.
TGTGCCAGCTCTCAGGGGTTTAACTATGGCTACACCTTC
CASSQGFNYGYTF
>TRBV7-3|.|TRBJ2-1|.
TGTGCCAGCAGCTTGGGGTGGGGGCGGCTTGGCAATGAGCAGTTCTTC
CASSLGWGRLGNEQFF
>TRBV5-4|.|TRBJ1-5|.
TGTGCCAGCAGCTTGGCAGGGTCTCAGCCCCAGCATTTT
CASSLAGSQPQHF
>TRBV10-3|TRBD2|TRBJ2-1|.
TGTGCCATCGGCCTTGTGTCGGTAGGACTAGCGCCCTACAATGAGCAGTTCTTC
CAIGLVSVGLAPYNEQFF
>TRBV25-1|TRBD1|TRBJ2-3|.
TGTGCCAGCAGTGCGGACAGGGGGTCTCGCACAGATACGCAGTATTTT
CASSADRGSRTDTQYF
>TRBV5-6|.|TRBJ1-1|.
TGTGCCAGCAGCGCGGGCCAGAACACTGAAGCTTTCTTT
CASSAGQNTEAFF
>TRBV11-3|TRBD1|TRBJ2-3|.
TGTGCCAGCAGCCCACGGACAGGCACCACAGATACGCAGTATTTT
CASSPRTGTTDTQYF
>TRBV2|TRBD1|TRBJ2-7|.
TGTGCCAGCAGTTCCCTCCGACAGGGGATCAGATACGAGCAGTACTTC
CASSSLRQGIRYEQYF
>TRBV6-6|TRBD2|TRBJ2-3|.
TGTGCCAGCAGGTCTAGCGGGGGGGCCCCAGATACGCAGTATTTT
CASRSSGGAPDTQYF
>TRBV7-2|TRBD2|TRBJ2-3|.
TGTGCCAGCAGCACTCGACTAGCGGGACAAGATACGCAGTATTTT
CASSTRLAGQDTQYF
>TRBV6-6|TRBD2|TRBJ2-7|.
TGTGCCAGCAGTTACCGGGGGGGAACCTACGAGCAGTACTTC
CASSYRGGTYEQYF
>TRBV4-3|TRBD2|TRBJ2-3|.
TGCGCCAGCAGCCAAGCGAGGACTAGCGGAGCACAGGGTACGCAGTATTTT
CASSQARTSGAQGTQYF
>TRBV7-2|TRBD2|TRBJ2-2|.
TGTGCCAGCAGCTTAGTTCTAGCGGGAGCAACCGGGGAGCTGTTTTTT
CASSLVLAGATGELFF
>TRBV2|TRBD2|TRBJ2-2|.
TGTGCCAGCAGGGTGGCGCGGGGGGCCCAGGCCGGGGAGCTGTTTTTT
CASRVARGAQAGELFF
>TRBV7-2|.|TRBJ2-3|once
TGTGCCAGCAGCGGACAGATCACAGATACGCAGTATTTT
CASSGQITDTQYF
>TRBV7-9|.|TRBJ1-1|.
TGTGCCAGCAGTTCCTGGGGGGGGGCAAGCACTGAAGCTTTCTTT
CASSSWGGASTEAFF
>TRBV6-6|TRBD1|TRBJ1-2|few
TGTGCCAGCAGTTTCCGACAGGGATACTATGGCTACACCTTC
CASSFRQGYYGYTF
>TRBV7-9|.|TRBJ2-1|.
TGTGCCAGCAGCTTAGTAGGATGGAGGGGTGACAATGAGCAGTTCTTC
CASSLVGWRGDNEQFF
>TRBV19|.|TRBJ1-5|.
TGTGCCAGTAGTTCCACAGGGAGTAGCAATCAGCCCCAGCATTTT
CASSSTGSSNQPQHF
>TRBV7-8|.|TRBJ2-5|.
TGTGCCAGCAGCTCTCACAGGTACCAAGAGACCCAGTACTTC
CASSSHRYQETQYF
>TRBV25-1|TRBD2|TRBJ2-1|.
TGTGCCAGCAGTGAATATCGATCAGGACTAGCGGGAGCCAATGAGCAGTTCTTC
CASSEYRSGLAGANEQFF
>TRBV7-2|TRBD2|TRBJ2-2|.
TGTGCCAGCAGCCCTCGGACTAGCGGGAGCATTGCCGGGGAGCTGTTTTTT
CASSPRTSGSIAGELFF
>TRBV5-1|.|TRBJ2-2|.
TGCGCCAGCAGCTTCCGGGGGAAGGACGGGGAGCTGTTTTTT
CASSFRGKDGELFF
>TRBV18|.|TRBJ1-1|few
TGTGCCAGCTCCCCGGGGGTCACTGAAGCTTTCTTT
CASSPGVTEAFF
>TRBV6-6|TRBD1|TRBJ2-7|.
TGTGCCAGCAGTCCCGGGACAGGGAGCTCCTACGAGCAGTACTTC
CASSPGTGSSYEQYF
>TRBV2|TRBD1|TRBJ2-7|.
TGTGCCAGCGAGCTAGACAGGGTCCGGCAGTACTTC
CASELDRVRQYF
>TRBV2|TRBD1|TRBJ2-1|.
TGTGCCAGCAGGAGACCCGGGACAGGGGGGGGGAATGAGCAGTTCTTC
CASRRPGTGGGNEQFF
>TRBV7-2|.|TRBJ2-5|.
TGTGCCAGCAGCTTAGTAGGGAGTCAGACCCAGTACTTC
CASSLVGSQTQYF
>TRBV6-5|.|TRBJ1-1|.
TGTGCCAGCAGCCGCTACAGGAGTGGGACTGAAGCTTTCTTT
CASSRYRSGTEAFF
>TRBV4-2|.|TRBJ1-5|.
TGTGCCAGCAGCCAAGATAGGGGGAGCAATCAGCCCCAGCATTTT
CASSQDRGSNQPQHF
>TRBV5-8|.|TRBJ1-1|.
TGTGCCAGCAGCAAGCGGGGGTTTGAAGCTTTCTTT
CASSKRGFEAFF
>TRBV2|TRBD1|TRBJ1-1|.
TGTGCCAGCGCCCGAGACAGGGGGAACACTGAAGCTTTCTTT
CASARDRGNTEAFF
>TRBV5-1|TRBD1|TRBJ2-7|.
TGCGCCAGCAGCCCCGGGACAGGGGGTCCTACAGCGTACTTC
CASSPGTGGPTAYF
>TRBV11-3|.|TRBJ2-7|.
TGTGCCAGCAGCTTAGATGAGGCCTCCGTGCAGTACTTC
CASSLDEASVQYF
>TRBV21-1|.|TRBJ1-2|.
TGTGCCAGCAGCAAATGTGGGGCTAGGGAAAGGTATGGCTACACCTTC
CASSKCGARERYGYTF
>TRBV7-2|.|TRBJ2-3|.
TGTGCCAGCAGCTTATCTAGCTTTGCAGATACGCAGTATTTT
CASSLSSFADTQYF
>TRBV5-1|TRBD1|TRBJ2-5|.
TGCGCCAGCAGCGGCGTTTCAGGGACAGAAGAGACCCAGTACTTC
CASSGVSGTEETQYF
>TRBV30|.|TRBJ1-2|.
TGTGCCTGGAGTGTACAGGGAAGAGGCTACACCTTC
CAWSVQGRGYTF
>TRBV7-3|TRBD2|TRBJ2-1|.
TGTGCCAGCAGCTTATTTAGCGGGGGAGTATTATACAATGAGCAGTTCTTC
CASSLFSGGVLYNEQFF
>TRBV18|TRBD1|TRBJ2-5|.
TGTGCCAGCTCCCAGCAGGGGGCAGGATGGGAGACCCAGTACTTC
CASSQQGAGWETQYF
>TRBV6-1|.|TRBJ1-2|.
TGTGCCAGCAGTGACTACAGGACCTCTAACTATGGCTACACCTTC
CASSDYRTSNYGYTF
>TRBV5-1|TRBD2|TRBJ2-1|.
TGCGCCAGCAGCTTGAACGGGGGGGGAAATGAGCAGTTCTTC
CASSLNGGGNEQFF
>TRBV27|TRBD2|TRBJ2-7|.
TGTGCCAGCAGTCTCACGGGGGGCTACGAGCAGTACTTC
CASSLTGGYEQYF
>TRBV7-9|.|TRBJ2-2|.
TGTGCCAGCAGCTTAATACCGGGAGATGCGCCGAGAACCGGGGAGCTGTTTTTT
CASSLIPGDAPRTGELFF
>TRBV7-9|.|TRBJ2-7|once
TGTGCCAGCAGCTCTCAAACGAGCCCCCAGGGGCAGGCCCCCTACGAGCAGTACTTC
CASSSQTSPQGQAPYEQYF
>TRBV6-5|.|TRBJ1-5|once
TGTGCCAGCAGTTACCCAACAAGAAGCAATCAGCCCCAGCATTTT
CASSYPTRSNQPQHF
>TRBV7-2|TRBD2|TRBJ2-1|.
TGTGCCAGCAGCTTAGGACATCTAGCGGGAGGGCCTTATGAGCAGTTCTTC
CASSLGHLAGGPYEQFF
>TRBV5-1|TRBD2|TRBJ2-1|.
TGCGCCAGCTCGGCAAGCGGGGGGTACAATGAGCAGTTCTTC
CASSASGGYNEQFF
>TRBV30|TRBD2|TRBJ2-7|once
TGTGCCTGGAGTGTGGGGGGAGGGACCTACGAGCAGTACTTC
CAWSVGGGTYEQYF
>TRBV5-1|.|TRBJ2-6|.
TGCGCCAATTCGGGACTCAAAAACTCTGGGGCCAACGTCCTGACTTTC
CANSGLKNSGANVLTF
>TRBV6-1|TRBD2|TRBJ2-1|.
TGTGCCAGCAGCACCGCCCGGGAGGCGTTCTTC
CASSTAREAFF
>TRBV5-1|TRBD2|TRBJ2-1|.
TGCGCCAGCAGCTTGGATGGGACTAGTCCCTCACCGCAGTTCTTC
CASSLDGTSPSPQFF
>TRBV7-9|TRBD2|TRBJ2-7|.
TGTGCCAGCAGCTCCCTGGGAGGGGACTCCTACGAGCAGTACTTC
CASSSLGGDSYEQYF